The TCR beta chain described here comes from a study of blood T cell repertoires in COVID-19. Background on the study: Sources were T cells, B-cell-depleted T cells, or PBMCs; the material itself was cDNA or gDNA.

Trimming left V 0 bases short and J 6 bases short, with 12 bases between. The length of the CDR3 is 15 residues. From germline, CDR1 is MNHNY and CDR2 SVGAGI (reference sequence). Sequencing was performed with immunoSEQ multiplex PCR; in TCRdb, only in-frame clones are kept and a portion is missing. The profile shows 190,000 or so clones, approximately 80% of them singletons. Sample: peripheral blood. This clonotype was sampled from a human donor with acute or convalescent COVID-19. The donor label of this sample is uncertain. The chain has TRBV6-6 and TRBJ2-1, with D uncertain. The CDR3 DNA is TGTGCCAGCAGTTACTCCCGCGCCCCCCTCAATGAGCAGTTCTTC. This codes for CASSYSRAPLNEQFF.